This T cell receptor beta chain comes out of a study of OX40 agonist ivuxolimab in advanced cancers. About the research overall: Prior anti-PD-1, anti-PD-L1 or anti-CTLA-4 therapy was allowed; roughly 40% had some.

In the case of this clone: Its matching antigen is unknown.

The data were produced by immunoSEQ multiplex PCR, yet TCRdb's version contains in-frame clones alone and is incomplete. The table records approximately 72,000 clones, around 83% of them present only once. Overall study results and limits: Some of the lowest clonal expansion was seen in partial responders at 0.1-3.0 mg/kg. Low normalized T-cell clonal expansion was also seen in some nonresponders. At doses 0.1 to 3.0 mg/kg, CD4+ and CD8+ clones expanded.

CDR1 is KGHSY and CDR2 is FQNENV in the germline V gene. Trimming left V 3 bases short and J 6 bases short, with 23 bases between. This CDR3 is 17 amino acids long. The input for sequencing was CD4+ or CD8+ T cells sorted from blood, taken in a trial of the OX40 agonist ivuxolimab. This sequence was found in an adult with an advanced solid tumor such as melanoma, head and neck, liver or kidney cancer. The rearrangement joins TRBV16 to TRBJ1-2; no clear D gene. DNA of the CDR3: TGTGCCAGCAGCCAGACCCAAGGGCCCTCCCAAGGGCATGGCTACACCTTC. This codes for CASSQTQGPSQGHGYTF.